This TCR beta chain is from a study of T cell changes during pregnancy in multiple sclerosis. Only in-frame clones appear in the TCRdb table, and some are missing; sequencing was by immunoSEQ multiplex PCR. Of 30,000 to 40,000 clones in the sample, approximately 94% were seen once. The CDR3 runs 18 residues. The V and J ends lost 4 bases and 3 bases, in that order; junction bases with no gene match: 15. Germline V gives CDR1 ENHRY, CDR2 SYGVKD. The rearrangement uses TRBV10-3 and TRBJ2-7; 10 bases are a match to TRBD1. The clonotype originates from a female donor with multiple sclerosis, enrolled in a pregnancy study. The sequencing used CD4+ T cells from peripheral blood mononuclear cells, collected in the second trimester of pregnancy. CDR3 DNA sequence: TGTGCCATCAGTGCAAGCCCCGGGGGGACAGGGGTTCACTACGAGCAGTACTTC. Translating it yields CAISASPGGTGVHYEQYF.